This T cell receptor (beta chain) was sequenced during a study of T cells in Graves' hyperthyroidism and ophthalmopathy. Broader study findings: In the blood, most expanded thyroid clonotypes above 0.001 appeared as well.

This clonotype appeared many times. Its antigen is unknown. TCR beta CDR3 region amplification was performed from RNA transcripts. Carried out on the TCR CDR3, a first-round RT-PCR used the HTBI primer set. TCRdb reprocessed the multiplex PCR reads via MiXCR and lists one record per CDR3 protein. The sample records around 690,000 distinct CDR3 sequences, less than 25% being singletons. Among ophthalmopathy patients, the Clinical Activity Score reached at least 3, the NOSPECS grade reached at least 4, and duration remained under 3 months. Reasons for excluding patients were uncontrolled infection, other autoimmune disease, pregnancy or lactation. The PBMCs had their origin in approximately 10 ml of fresh peripheral blood. The sequence was collected from a man aged 25 to 45 with Graves' ophthalmopathy. The sample comprised blood.

The CDR3 sequence: CASSLASGGPSYEQYF. In nucleotides, the CDR3 is TGCGCCAGCAGCTTGGCTAGCGGGGGTCCCTCCTACGAGCAGTACTTC. This chain connects TRBV5-1 to TRBJ2-7; 10 bases are a match to TRBD2. Looked up from germline, CDR1 is SGHRS and CDR2 is YFSETQ. V was pared by 0 bases and J by 0 bases, with 3 bases of the junction left unmatched. The CDR3 length is 16 residues.